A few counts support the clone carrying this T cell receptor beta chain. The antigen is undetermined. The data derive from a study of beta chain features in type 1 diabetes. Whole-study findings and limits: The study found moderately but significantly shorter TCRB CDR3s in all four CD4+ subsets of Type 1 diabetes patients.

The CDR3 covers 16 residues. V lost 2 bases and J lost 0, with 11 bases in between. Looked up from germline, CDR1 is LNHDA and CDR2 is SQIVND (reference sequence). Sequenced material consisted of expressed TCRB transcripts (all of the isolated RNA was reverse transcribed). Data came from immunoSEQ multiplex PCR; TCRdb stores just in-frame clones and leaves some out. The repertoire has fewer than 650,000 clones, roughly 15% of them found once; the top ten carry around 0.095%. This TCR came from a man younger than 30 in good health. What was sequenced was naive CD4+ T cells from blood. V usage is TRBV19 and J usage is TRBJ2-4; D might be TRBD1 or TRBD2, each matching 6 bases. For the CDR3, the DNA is TGTGCCAGTAGTATACCAGGGGAGGTAGCCAAAAACATTCAGTACTTC. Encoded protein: CASSIPGEVAKNIQYF.